This T cell receptor (beta chain) was identified in a study of blood T cell repertoires in COVID-19. Clones were sequenced by immunoSEQ multiplex PCR, and TCRdb holds only the in-frame ones, with some missing. The repertoire has approximately 300,000 clones, about 85% of them found once; the top ten carry around 5.9%. The clonotype was recovered from a woman aged 25 to 39 who had recovered from COVID-19. The sample consisted of PBMCs or T cells enriched from blood (not recorded which).

DNA of the CDR3: TGTGCCAGCAGCTTATCGGTAGTCACTGAAGCTTTCTTT. This translates into CASSLSVVTEAFF. The V and J genes are TRBV11-2 and TRBJ1-1, with no clear D. This CDR3 contains 13 residues. V was cut by 2 bases and J by 4 bases, with 8 bases left in between. Germline V gene data show CDR1 as SGHAT and CDR2 as FQNNGV.